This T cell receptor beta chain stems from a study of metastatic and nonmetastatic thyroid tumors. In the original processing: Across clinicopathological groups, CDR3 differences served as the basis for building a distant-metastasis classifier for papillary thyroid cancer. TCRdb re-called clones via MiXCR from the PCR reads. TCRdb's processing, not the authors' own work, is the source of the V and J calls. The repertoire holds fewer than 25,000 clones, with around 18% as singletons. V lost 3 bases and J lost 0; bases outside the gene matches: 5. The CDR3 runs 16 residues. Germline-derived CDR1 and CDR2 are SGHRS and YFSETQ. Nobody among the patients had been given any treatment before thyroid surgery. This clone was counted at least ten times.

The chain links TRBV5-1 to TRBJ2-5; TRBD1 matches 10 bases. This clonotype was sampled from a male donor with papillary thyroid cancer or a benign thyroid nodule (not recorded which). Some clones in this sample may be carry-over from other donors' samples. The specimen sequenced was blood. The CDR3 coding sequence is TGCGCCAGCAGCTCACGGACAGGGGGTCACCAAGAGACCCAGTACTTC. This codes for CASSSRTGGHQETQYF. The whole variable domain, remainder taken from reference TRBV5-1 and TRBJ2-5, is KAGVTQTPRYLIKTRGQQVTLSCSPISGHRSVSWYQQTPGQGLQFLFEYFSETQRNKGNFPGRFSGRQFSNSRSEMNVSTLELGDSALYLCASSSRTGGHQETQYFGPGTRLLVL.